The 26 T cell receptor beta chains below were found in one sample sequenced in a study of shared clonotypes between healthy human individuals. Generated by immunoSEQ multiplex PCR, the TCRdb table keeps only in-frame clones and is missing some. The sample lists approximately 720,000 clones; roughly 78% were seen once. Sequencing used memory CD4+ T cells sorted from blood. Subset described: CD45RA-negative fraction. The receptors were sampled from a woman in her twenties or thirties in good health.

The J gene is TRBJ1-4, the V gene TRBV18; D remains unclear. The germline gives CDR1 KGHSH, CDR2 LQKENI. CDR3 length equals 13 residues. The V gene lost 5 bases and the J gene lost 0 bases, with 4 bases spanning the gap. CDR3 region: CASSSATNEKLFF. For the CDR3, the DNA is TGTGCCAGCTCAAGTGCAACTAATGAAAAACTGTTTTTT.

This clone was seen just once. DNA of the CDR3: TGCGCCAGCAGTAAAACGGACACCTACGAGCAGTACTTC. It translates to CASSKTDTYEQYF. The chain has TRBV10-1 and TRBJ2-7; D is possibly TRBD1 (5 bases). This CDR3 is 13 amino acids long. Trimming removed 5 bases from V and 2 bases from J, with 10 bases in between. The germline V gene encodes CDR1 WNHNN and CDR2 SYGVQD (reference sequence).

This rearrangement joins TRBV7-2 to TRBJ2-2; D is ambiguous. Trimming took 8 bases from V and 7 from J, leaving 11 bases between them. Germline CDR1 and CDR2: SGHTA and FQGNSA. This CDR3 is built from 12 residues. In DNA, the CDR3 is TGTGCCAGCCAGTCGGGCGGCGGGGAGCTGTTTTTT. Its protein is CASQSGGGELFF.

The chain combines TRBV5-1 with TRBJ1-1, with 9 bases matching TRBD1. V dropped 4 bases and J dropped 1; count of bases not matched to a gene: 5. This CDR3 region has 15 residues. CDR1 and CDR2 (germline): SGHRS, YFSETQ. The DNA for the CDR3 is TGCGCCAGCAGCCACCGGACAGGGGAGAACACTGAAGCTTTCTTT. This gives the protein CASSHRTGENTEAFF.

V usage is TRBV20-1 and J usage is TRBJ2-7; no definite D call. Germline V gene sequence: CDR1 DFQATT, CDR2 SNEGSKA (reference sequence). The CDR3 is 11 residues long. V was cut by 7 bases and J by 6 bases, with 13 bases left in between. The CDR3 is CSVVDATEQYF. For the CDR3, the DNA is TGCAGTGTAGTCGACGCGACCGAGCAGTACTTC.

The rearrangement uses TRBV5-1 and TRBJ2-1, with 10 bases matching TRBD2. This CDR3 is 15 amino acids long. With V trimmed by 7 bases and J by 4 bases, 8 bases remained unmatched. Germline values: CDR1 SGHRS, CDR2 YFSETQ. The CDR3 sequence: CASSSGRIPYNEQFF. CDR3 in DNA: TGCGCCAGCTCTAGCGGGAGAATTCCGTACAATGAGCAGTTCTTC.

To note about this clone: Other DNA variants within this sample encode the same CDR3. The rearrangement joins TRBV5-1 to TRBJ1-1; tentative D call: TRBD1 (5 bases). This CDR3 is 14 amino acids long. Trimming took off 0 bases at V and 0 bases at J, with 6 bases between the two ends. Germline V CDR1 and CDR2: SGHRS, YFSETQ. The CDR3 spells CASSLGTLNTEAFF. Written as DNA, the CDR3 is TGCGCCAGCAGCTTGGGGACATTGAACACTGAAGCTTTCTTT.

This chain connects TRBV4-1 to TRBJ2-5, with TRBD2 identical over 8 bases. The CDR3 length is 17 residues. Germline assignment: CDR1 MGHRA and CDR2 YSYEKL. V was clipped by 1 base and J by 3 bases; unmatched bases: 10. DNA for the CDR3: TGCGCCAGCAGCCAAGGACCCCGACTAGCGCATAAAGAGACCCAGTACTTC. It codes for CASSQGPRLAHKETQYF.

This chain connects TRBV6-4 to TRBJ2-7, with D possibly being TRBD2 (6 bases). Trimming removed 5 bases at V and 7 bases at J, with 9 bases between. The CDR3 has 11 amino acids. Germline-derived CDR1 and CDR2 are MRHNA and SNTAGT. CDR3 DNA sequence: TGTGCCAGCAGTAATAGCGGAGAGCAGTACTTC. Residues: CASSNSGEQYF.

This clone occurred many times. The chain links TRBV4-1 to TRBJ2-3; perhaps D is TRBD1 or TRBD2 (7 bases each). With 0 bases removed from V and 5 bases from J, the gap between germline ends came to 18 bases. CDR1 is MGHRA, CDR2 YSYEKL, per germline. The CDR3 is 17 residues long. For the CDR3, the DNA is TGCGCCAGCAGCCAAGATATCCCCAGGGGGGGTGGAGATACGCAGTATTTT. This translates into CASSQDIPRGGGDTQYF.

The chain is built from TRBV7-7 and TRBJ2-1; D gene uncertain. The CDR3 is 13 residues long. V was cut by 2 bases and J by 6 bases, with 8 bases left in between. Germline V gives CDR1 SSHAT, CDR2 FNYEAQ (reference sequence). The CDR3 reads CASSLLGGNEQFF. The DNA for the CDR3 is TGTGCCAGCAGCTTACTAGGCGGCAATGAGCAGTTCTTC.

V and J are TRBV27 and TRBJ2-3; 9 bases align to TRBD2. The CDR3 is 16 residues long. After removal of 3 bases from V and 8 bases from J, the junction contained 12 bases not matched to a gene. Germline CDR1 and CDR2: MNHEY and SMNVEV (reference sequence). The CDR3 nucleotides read TGTGCCAGCAGTTTTTACCTTAAAGCGGGAGGAGTTACGCAGTATTTT. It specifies CASSFYLKAGGVTQYF.

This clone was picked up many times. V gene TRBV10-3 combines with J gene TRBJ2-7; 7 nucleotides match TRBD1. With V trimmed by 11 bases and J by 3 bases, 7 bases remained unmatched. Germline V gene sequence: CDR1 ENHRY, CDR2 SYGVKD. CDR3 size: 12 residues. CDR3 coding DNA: TGTGCCGTTCGGGACAGCCTCTACGAGCAGTACTTC. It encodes CAVRDSLYEQYF.

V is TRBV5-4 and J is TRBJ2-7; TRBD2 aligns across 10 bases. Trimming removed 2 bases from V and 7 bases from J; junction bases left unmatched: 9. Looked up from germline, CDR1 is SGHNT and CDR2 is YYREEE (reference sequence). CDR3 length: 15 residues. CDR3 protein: CASSLSVLAGREQYF. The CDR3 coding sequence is TGTGCCAGCAGCTTATCGGTACTAGCGGGAAGGGAGCAGTACTTC.

CDR3 region: CASRPLAGPQETQYF. The CDR3 DNA is TGCGCCAGCAGACCCCTAGCGGGGCCCCAAGAGACCCAGTACTTC. The gene calls are TRBV5-1 and TRBJ2-5; the match to TRBD2 covers 9 bases. Per germline, CDR1 SGHRS and CDR2 YFSETQ. CDR3 length: 15 residues. The junction had 6 bases not matched to a gene; V was cut back by 5 bases and J by 1 base.

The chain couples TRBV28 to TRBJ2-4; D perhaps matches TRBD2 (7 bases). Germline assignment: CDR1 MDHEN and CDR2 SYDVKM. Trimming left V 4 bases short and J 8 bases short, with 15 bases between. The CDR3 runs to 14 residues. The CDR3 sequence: CASSSRGGMDIQYF. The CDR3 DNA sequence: TGTGCCAGCAGTTCGAGGGGGGGAATGGACATTCAGTACTTC.

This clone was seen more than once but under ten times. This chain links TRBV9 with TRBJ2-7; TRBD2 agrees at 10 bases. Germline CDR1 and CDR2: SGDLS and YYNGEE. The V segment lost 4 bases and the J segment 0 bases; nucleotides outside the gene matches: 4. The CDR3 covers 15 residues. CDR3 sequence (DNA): TGTGCCAGCAGCCCCGGACTAGCGGCCTCCTACGAGCAGTACTTC. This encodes CASSPGLAASYEQYF.

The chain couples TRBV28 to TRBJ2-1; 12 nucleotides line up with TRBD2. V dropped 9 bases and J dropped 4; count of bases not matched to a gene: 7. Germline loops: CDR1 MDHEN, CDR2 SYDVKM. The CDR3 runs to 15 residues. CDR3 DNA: TGTGCCAGTCGACTAGCGGGAGTCGATTACAATGAGCAGTTCTTC. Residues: CASRLAGVDYNEQFF.

The CDR3 sequence is CASSPRAQGSYEQYF. The DNA of the CDR3 is TGTGCCAGCTCACCACGGGCACAGGGGTCCTACGAGCAGTACTTC. The V and J genes are TRBV18 and TRBJ2-7; 7 bases align to TRBD1. The CDR3 consists of 15 residues. With V trimmed by 1 base and J by 1 base, 4 bases remained unmatched. The germline gives CDR1 KGHSH, CDR2 LQKENI.

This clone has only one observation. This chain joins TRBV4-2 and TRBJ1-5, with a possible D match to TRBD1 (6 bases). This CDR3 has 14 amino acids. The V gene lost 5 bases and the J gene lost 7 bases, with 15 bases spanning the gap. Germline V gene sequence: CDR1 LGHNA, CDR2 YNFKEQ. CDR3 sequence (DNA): TGTGCCAGCAGCTTGGGGGCACGGGGGCAGCCCCAGCATTTT. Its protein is CASSLGARGQPQHF.

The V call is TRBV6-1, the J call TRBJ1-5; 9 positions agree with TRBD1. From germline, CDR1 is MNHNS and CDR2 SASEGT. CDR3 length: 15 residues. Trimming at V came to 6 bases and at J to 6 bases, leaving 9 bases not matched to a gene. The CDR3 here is CASRAGQGWSQPQHF. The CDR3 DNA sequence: TGTGCCAGCAGGGCTGGACAGGGGTGGAGTCAGCCCCAGCATTTT.

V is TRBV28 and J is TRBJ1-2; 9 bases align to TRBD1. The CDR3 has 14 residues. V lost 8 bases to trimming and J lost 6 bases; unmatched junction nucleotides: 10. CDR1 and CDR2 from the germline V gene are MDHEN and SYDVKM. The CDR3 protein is CASGATGGENGYTF. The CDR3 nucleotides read TGTGCCAGCGGGGCAACAGGGGGCGAGAATGGCTACACCTTC.

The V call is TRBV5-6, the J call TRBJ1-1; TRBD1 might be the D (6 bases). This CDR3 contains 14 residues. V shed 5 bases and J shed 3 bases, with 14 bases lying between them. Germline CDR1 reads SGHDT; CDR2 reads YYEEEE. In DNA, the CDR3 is TGTGCCAGCAGTCCGACAGGAATTTACACTGAAGCTTTCTTT. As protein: CASSPTGIYTEAFF.

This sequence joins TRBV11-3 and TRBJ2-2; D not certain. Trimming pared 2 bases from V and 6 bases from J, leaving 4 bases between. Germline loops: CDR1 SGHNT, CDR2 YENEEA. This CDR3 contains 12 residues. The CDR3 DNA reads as TGTGCCAGCAGCTTACACCCCGGGGAGCTGTTTTTT. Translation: CASSLHPGELFF.

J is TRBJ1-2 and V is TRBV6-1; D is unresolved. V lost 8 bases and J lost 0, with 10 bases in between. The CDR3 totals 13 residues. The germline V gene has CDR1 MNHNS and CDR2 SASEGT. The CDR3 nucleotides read TGTGCCAGCGGGCGGGAAACTAACTATGGCTACACCTTC. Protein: CASGRETNYGYTF.

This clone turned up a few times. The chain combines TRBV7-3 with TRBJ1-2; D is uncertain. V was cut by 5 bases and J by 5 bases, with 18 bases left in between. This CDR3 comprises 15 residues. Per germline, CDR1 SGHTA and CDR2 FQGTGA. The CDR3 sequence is CASSPGGMRDYGYTF. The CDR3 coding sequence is TGTGCCAGCAGCCCGGGTGGAATGCGAGATTATGGCTACACCTTC.